This T cell receptor beta chain was sequenced in a study of T cell responses to AZD1222 COVID-19 vaccine (TCRdb year 2021). Concerning the study at large: AZD1222 recipients with second doses at about 4 weeks or about 12 weeks were pooled, because spike-specific TCR depth and breadth did not differ between schedules. TCR sequencing covered more than 230 trial participants: 200 to 220 given two doses of AZD1222 and around 26 given two doses of MenACWY control vaccine. Trial participants were enrolled into age subgroups of 18-55, 56-69 and 70-plus years, which contained 148, 28 and 57 TCR-sequenced participants, respectively.

The CDR3 regions of human TCRbeta chains were subjected to immunosequencing. In the source study's methods: TCRs in the repertoires were compared against a reference library of SARS-CoV-2-specific TCRs that had been generated with the MIRA antigen-specificity platform. Breadth was defined as the fraction of unique TCRs that were SARS-CoV-2-associated, and depth was defined as the fraction of total T cells that were SARS-CoV-2-associated. Using the MIRA data, every spike-specific TCR was mapped to the spike region that the TCR reacted to and assigned to either a CD4 or a CD8 class. Log10-transformed breadth and depth values were compared by one-way ANOVA with Sidak's multiple comparisons tests. TCRdb stores this immuneACCESS table with in-frame sequences only. Part of the clones is absent; in the studies checked, under half of the shortfall reflects unresolved V genes, and no reason is known for the rest. V, J and clone size are those of that table, while D and trimming were read from the DNA. This sample is represented by 180,000 or so clones; around nine tenths of them were singletons. Of the sample, approximately 2.5% falls within the top ten clones.

Overall study results and their limits: Most participants were white British and females outnumbered males, and the authors suggested that clonal diversity may have been underestimated. After two AZD1222 doses, spike-specific TCR breadth and depth were significantly higher than at day 0 and than in MenACWY recipients. Reportedly, close to half of the unique spike-specific TCRs recognized epitopes lying outside the regions that are mutated in the B.1.351 and B.1.1.7 variants. The whole spike protein was spanned by vaccine-associated CD4 TCRs, and dominant responses were seen in regions 160-218 and 743-854. In the small 56-69-year group, the increase in depth fell short of significance, most likely because of low power. Because no day 14 peak-response samples were available, the repertoires could be characterized only after the peak T cell response. Conclusions about previously exposed vaccinees are limited because only a handful of AZD1222 recipients were SARS-CoV-2 seropositive at baseline.

The germline V gene sets CDR1 to MNHEY and CDR2 to SVGAGI. V and J lose 6 bases and 2 bases, and a span of 7 bases separates them. The CDR3 runs 12 residues from the cysteine to the phenylalanine. Kept here is only the CDR3 DNA, which spans 36 bases and is read in frame from base 1. Explained via the paper, the time point label denotes: baseline before first vaccination. Vaccinee samples came from UK trials COV001 and COV002, including a single-blind randomized controlled phase 2/3 trial of AZD1222 (ChAdOx1 nCoV-19) in healthy adults. For TCRbeta chain sequencing, PBMC samples from trial participants were taken at day 0 and at day 28 after the second dose. Of note for this clone: The specificity of this receptor is unknown. Base qualities are not at hand, and no much larger clone is one base apart.

The receptor comes from an adult in good health. The rearranged chain carries TRBV6-5 and TRBJ1-2; a confident D gene designation cannot be given. The sample here was peripheral blood, taken on day 0 of AZD1222 vaccination. The base sequence is TGTGCCAGCAGGGGAGGGAACTATGGCTACACCTTC. The translation is CASRGGNYGYTF.